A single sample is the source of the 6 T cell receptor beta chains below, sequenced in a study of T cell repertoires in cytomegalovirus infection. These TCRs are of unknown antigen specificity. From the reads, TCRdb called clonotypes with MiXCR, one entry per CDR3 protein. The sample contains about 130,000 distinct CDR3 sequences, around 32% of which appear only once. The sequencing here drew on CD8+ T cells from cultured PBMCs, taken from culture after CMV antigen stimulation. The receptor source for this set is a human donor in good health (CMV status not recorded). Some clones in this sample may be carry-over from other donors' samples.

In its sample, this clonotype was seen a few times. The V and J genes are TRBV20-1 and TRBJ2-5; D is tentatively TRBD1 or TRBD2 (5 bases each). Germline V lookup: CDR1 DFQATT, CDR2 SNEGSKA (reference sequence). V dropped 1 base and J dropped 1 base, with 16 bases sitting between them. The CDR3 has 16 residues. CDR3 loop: CSARATPGPAQETQYF. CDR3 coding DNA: TGCAGTGCTAGAGCCACCCCGGGGCCCGCCCAAGAGACCCAGTACTTC.

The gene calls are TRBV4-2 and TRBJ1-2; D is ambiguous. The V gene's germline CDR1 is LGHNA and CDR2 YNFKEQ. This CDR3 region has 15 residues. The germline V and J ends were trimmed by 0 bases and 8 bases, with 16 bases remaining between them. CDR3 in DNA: TGTGCCAGCAGCCAAGAAGACGGATCAACTATGGGCTACACCTTC. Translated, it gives CASSQEDGSTMGYTF.

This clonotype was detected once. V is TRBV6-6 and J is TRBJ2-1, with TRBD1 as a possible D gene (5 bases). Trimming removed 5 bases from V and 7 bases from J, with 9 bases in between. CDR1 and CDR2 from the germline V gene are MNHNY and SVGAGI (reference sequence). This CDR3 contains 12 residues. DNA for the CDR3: TGTGCCAGCAGTACCCAGGGAAATGAGCAGTTCTTC. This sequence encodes CASSTQGNEQFF.

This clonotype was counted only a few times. CDR3 bases: TGTGCCAGCAGTTTCCAGGGGATAAGCACTGAAGCTTTCTTT. Its translation: CASSFQGISTEAFF. This rearrangement joins TRBV12-3 or TRBV12-4 to TRBJ1-1; D perhaps matches TRBD1 (6 bases). V dropped 3 bases and J dropped 4 bases, with 12 bases sitting between them. The CDR3 covers 14 residues.

CDR3 nucleotide sequence: TGTGCCAGTAGTGATCGGCCAGACAAATTGAACACTGAAGCTTTCTTT. Residues: CASSDRPDKLNTEAFF. The chain recombines TRBV19 with TRBJ1-1, with D unclear. Germline assignment: CDR1 LNHDA and CDR2 SQIVND (reference sequence). With 5 bases removed from V and 0 bases from J, the gap between germline ends came to 16 bases. CDR3 size: 16 residues.

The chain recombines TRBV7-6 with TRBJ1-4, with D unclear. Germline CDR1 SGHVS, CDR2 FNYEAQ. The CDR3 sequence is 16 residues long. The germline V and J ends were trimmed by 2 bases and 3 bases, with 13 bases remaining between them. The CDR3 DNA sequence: TGTGCCAGCAGCTTATATTCGGACGGAGCTAATGAAAAACTGTTTTTT. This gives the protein CASSLYSDGANEKLFF.